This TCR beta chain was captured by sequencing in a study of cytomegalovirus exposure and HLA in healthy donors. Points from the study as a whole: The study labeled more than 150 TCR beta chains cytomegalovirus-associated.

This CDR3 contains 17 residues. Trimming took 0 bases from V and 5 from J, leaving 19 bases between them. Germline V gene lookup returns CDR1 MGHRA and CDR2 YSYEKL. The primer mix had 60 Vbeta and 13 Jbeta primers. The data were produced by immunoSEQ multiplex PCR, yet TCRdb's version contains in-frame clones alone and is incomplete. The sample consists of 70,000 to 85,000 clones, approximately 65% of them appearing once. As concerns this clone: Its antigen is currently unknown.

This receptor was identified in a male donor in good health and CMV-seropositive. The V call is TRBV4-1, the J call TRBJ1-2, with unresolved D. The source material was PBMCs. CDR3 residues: CASSQDLAGAPGYGYTF. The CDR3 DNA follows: TGCGCCAGCAGCCAAGATCTGGCAGGCGCCCCCGGTTATGGCTACACCTTC.